The 13 T cell receptor beta chains below all came from one sample that was sequenced in a study of shared clonotypes between healthy human individuals. Sequenced by immunoSEQ multiplex PCR; TCRdb stores in-frame clones only, minus some. The sample lists 950,000 to 1,100,000 clones; about 80% were seen once. Sample: memory CD4+ T cells sorted from blood. The subset here: CD45RA-negative fraction. The receptors derive from a man younger than 35 in good health.

A word on this clone: The same CDR3 arises from other DNA sequences in this sample as well. The chain has TRBV14 and TRBJ2-3, with D uncertain. The CDR3 loop spans 13 amino acids. Germline V CDR1 and CDR2: SGHDN, FVKESK. V was trimmed by 0 bases and J by 6 bases, leaving 7 bases between them. The CDR3 DNA sequence: TGTGCCAGCAGCCAAGATCTCACCGATACGCAGTATTTT. It specifies CASSQDLTDTQYF.

V usage is TRBV21-1 and J usage is TRBJ1-2; the DNA was not used to check the table's D call, TRBD1. TRBV21-1 is noted as a pseudogene. The CDR3 loop spans 14 amino acids. The CDR3 spells CASTGQGTGGGYTF. For the CDR3, the DNA is TGTGCCAGCACTGGGCAGGGGACAGGGGGCGGCTACACCTTC.

J is TRBJ1-1 and V is TRBV6-5; no definite D call. The CDR3 runs to 12 residues. Germline CDR1 and CDR2: MNHEY and SVGAGI. Between the trimmed V and J ends, which lost 8 bases and 11 bases, there was a span of 18 bases. The CDR3 reads CASLPGPGVAFF. CDR3 in DNA: TGTGCCAGCCTTCCAGGCCCCGGGGTCGCTTTCTTT.

The V call is TRBV2, the J call TRBJ2-1, with 9 bases matching TRBD1. J gave up 12 bases and V 3 bases, and 6 bases lay outside the gene matches. There are 13 residues in the CDR3. Germline-derived CDR1 and CDR2 are SNHLY and FYNNEI. This CDR3 reads CASSETGGSRQFF. DNA for the CDR3: TGTGCCAGCAGTGAGACAGGGGGGAGCAGGCAGTTCTTC.

A single count supports this clone. Other nucleotide sequences from this sample produce the same CDR3. As DNA, the CDR3 is TGTGCCAGCAGTGCCGGGGCGTACAATGAGCAGTTCTTC. Its translation: CASSAGAYNEQFF. The chain has TRBV6-1 and TRBJ2-1; D could derive from TRBD1 or TRBD2 (5 bases each). Trimming removed 4 bases from V and 4 bases from J, with 8 bases in between. Germline values: CDR1 MNHNS, CDR2 SASEGT. The CDR3 runs 13 residues.

The genes are TRBV10-3 and TRBJ2-1; D is ambiguous. CDR1 is ENHRY and CDR2 is SYGVKD in the germline V gene. The CDR3 spans 11 residues. V was clipped by 8 bases and J by 4 bases, with 6 bases between them. CDR3: CAIRNYNEQFF. CDR3 bases: TGTGCCATCCGGAATTACAATGAGCAGTTCTTC.

This chain joins TRBV5-1 and TRBJ1-1, with D unresolved. The CDR3 is 14 amino acids. Germline lookup yields CDR1 SGHRS and CDR2 YFSETQ. V was cut by 4 bases and J by 0 bases, with 10 bases left in between. This chain's CDR3 is CASSPGNMNTEAFF. The CDR3 nucleotides read TGCGCCAGCAGCCCGGGCAACATGAACACTGAAGCTTTCTTT. The full variable domain, rest sourced from reference TRBV5-1 and TRBJ1-1, is KAGVTQTPRYLIKTRGQQVTLSCSPISGHRSVSWYQQTPGQGLQFLFEYFSETQRNKGNFPGRFSGRQFSNSRSEMNVSTLELGDSALYLCASSPGNMNTEAFFGQGTRLTVV.

The chain employs TRBV6-4 and TRBJ2-3; tentatively, D is TRBD1 (6 bases). This CDR3 contains 18 residues. The germline CDR1 and CDR2 sequences are MRHNA and SNTAGT. Trimming removed 0 bases from V and 2 bases from J, with 18 bases in between. CDR3 in DNA: TGTGCCAGCAGTGACTCGACCTTAGGACAGTGTACCACAGATACGCAGTATTTT. Residues: CASSDSTLGQCTTDTQYF.

The J gene is TRBJ1-6, the V gene TRBV6-4; D is unresolved. Between the trimmed V and J ends, which lost 6 bases and 3 bases, there was a span of 9 bases. This CDR3 comprises 14 residues. Germline V lookup: CDR1 MRHNA, CDR2 SNTAGT. The DNA of the CDR3 is TGTGCCAGCAGGGAAACCAACTATAATTCACCCCTCCACTTT. Its translation: CASRETNYNSPLHF.

The CDR3 DNA is TGTGCCATCAGTGAGTCACCCACAGATACGCAGTATTTT. The encoded protein is CAISESPTDTQYF. The rearrangement links TRBV10-3 to TRBJ2-3; D is undetermined. CDR3 length: 13 residues. Trimming removed 0 bases at V and 2 bases at J, with 3 bases between. The germline V gene has CDR1 ENHRY and CDR2 SYGVKD.

This clone has just a few counts. Other nucleotide sequences in the sample specify the same CDR3. V and J are TRBV5-1 and TRBJ1-1; D gene ambiguous. The CDR3 is made up of 14 amino acids. Germline lookup yields CDR1 SGHRS and CDR2 YFSETQ. The V end lost 0 bases, the J end lost 0 bases, and 6 bases lay between the germline ends. In nucleotides, the CDR3 is TGCGCCAGCAGCTTGGGTGGTATGAACACTGAAGCTTTCTTT. Its protein is CASSLGGMNTEAFF.

The chain carries TRBV29-1 and TRBJ1-2; 8 bases map to TRBD1. CDR1 is SQVTM and CDR2 is ANQGSEA in the germline V gene. This CDR3 has 13 amino acids. V was pared by 4 bases and J by 8 bases, with 9 bases of the junction left unmatched. The CDR3: CSVGQGLIRGYTF. As DNA, the CDR3 is TGCAGCGTTGGACAGGGGCTAATTAGAGGCTACACCTTC.

The V and J genes are TRBV7-2 and TRBJ2-1; 11 bases map to TRBD2. Germline values: CDR1 SGHTA, CDR2 FQGNSA. Unmatched junction bases numbered 5, after V lost 3 bases and J lost 7 bases. The CDR3 covers 15 residues. The CDR3 loop reads CASSFIAGGVNEQFF. The CDR3 DNA reads TGTGCCAGCAGCTTCATAGCGGGAGGGGTAAATGAGCAGTTCTTC.